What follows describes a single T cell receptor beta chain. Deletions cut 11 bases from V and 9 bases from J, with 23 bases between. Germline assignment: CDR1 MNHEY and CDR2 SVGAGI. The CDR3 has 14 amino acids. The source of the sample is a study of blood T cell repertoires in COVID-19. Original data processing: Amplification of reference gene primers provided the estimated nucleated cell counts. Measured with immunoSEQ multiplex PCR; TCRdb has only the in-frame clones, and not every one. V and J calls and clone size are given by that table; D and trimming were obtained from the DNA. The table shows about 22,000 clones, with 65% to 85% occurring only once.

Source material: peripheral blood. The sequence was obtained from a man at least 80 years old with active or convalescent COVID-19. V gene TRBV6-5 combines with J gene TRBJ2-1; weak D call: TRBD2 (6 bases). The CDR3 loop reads CASGARLGGGEQFF. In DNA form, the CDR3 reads TGTGCCTCAGGAGCTAGACTGGGGGGAGGTGAGCAGTTCTTC.